Listed below are T cell receptor beta chains from one sample, sequenced in a study of T cell changes during pregnancy in multiple sclerosis. Profiling relied on immunoSEQ multiplex PCR, and the TCRdb table lists in-frame clones only, not all of them. This sample has under 120,000 clones, with more than 85% found just once. The specimen was peripheral blood, collected after pregnancy. The source is a female donor with multiple sclerosis, enrolled in a pregnancy study. CDR3s include the opening cysteine and the closing phenylalanine or tryptophan. Fields, in order: J gene, clone size, D gene, V gene, CDR3 DNA, CDR3 protein. A D gene is named only where the DNA matches it firmly. Part of the rows lack a size; the others show once, few, many or a class for expanded clones.

>TRBJ1-5|-|TRBD1|TRBV9
TGTGCCAGCAGCGTAGATGGGGACAGGGGTGAGCCCCAGCATTTT
CASSVDGDRGEPQHF
>TRBJ1-1|-|-|TRBV7-3
TGTGCCAGCAGCCCAGACAGGTTGAACACTGAAGCTTTCTTT
CASSPDRLNTEAFF
>TRBJ2-3|-|-|TRBV5-1
TGCGCCAGCAGCTTGGCCTTGAGCGATACGCAGTATTTT
CASSLALSDTQYF
>TRBJ2-1|-|TRBD1|TRBV6-5
TGTGCCAGCAGTTACAGGGGGCGCGTCCTGAATGAGCAGTTCTTC
CASSYRGRVLNEQFF
>TRBJ1-3|-|-|TRBV6-1
TGTGCCAGCAGGGAGACCGGTTACTCTGGAAACACCATATATTTT
CASRETGYSGNTIYF
>TRBJ1-5|-|TRBD1|TRBV9
TGTGCCAGCAGTGAAAAACAGGGGAGCCGGTTAGTTGTCTTGGGGCCCCAGCATTTT
CASSEKQGSRLVVLGPQHF
>TRBJ2-7|-|-|TRBV9
TGTGCCAGCAGCCCTTGGGGCAACCATTACGAGCAGTACTTC
CASSPWGNHYEQYF
>TRBJ2-5|-|-|TRBV9
TGTGCCAGCAGCGTCAACCCGGGGGAAACAGTGCGGGAGACCCAGTACTTC
CASSVNPGETVRETQYF
>TRBJ2-5|-|TRBD1|TRBV11-2
TGTGCCAGCAGTCTAACCGGGACAGCCAGGGCCCAGTACTTC
CASSLTGTARAQYF
>TRBJ1-2|-|TRBD1|TRBV2
TGTGCCAGCAGTGAGACAGGGGGCGGCTACACCTTC
CASSETGGGYTF
>TRBJ1-2|once|-|TRBV6-1
TGTGCCAGCAGTGCCCTCCCCAGGGAAGGCTATGGCTACACCTTC
CASSALPREGYGYTF
>TRBJ2-3|-|-|TRBV4-1
TGCGCCAGCAGCCAAGATTTGGTAGGGACTAGCACAGATACGCAGTATTTT
CASSQDLVGTSTDTQYF
>TRBJ2-7|once|-|TRBV4-1
TGCGCCAGCAGCCAAGGGCAGGGAGGTTCCTACGAGCAGTACTTC
CASSQGQGGSYEQYF
>TRBJ1-5|-|-|TRBV7-8
TGTGCCAGCAGCCCTGATTCGGATCAGCCCCAGCATTTT
CASSPDSDQPQHF
>TRBJ2-5|-|-|TRBV6-7
TGTGCCAGCAGTTCCCCGGGACACGGAGAGACCCAGTACTTC
CASSSPGHGETQYF
>TRBJ2-7|-|-|TRBV10-3
TGTGCCATTTCCGGAGGCACGGGCTACGAGCAGTACTTC
CAISGGTGYEQYF